The rows below give T cell receptor beta chains drawn from one sample of a study of T-cell memory formation after mild COVID-19. From the 5' RACE reads, TCRdb called clonotypes with MiXCR, one entry per CDR3 protein. The sample yields approximately 300,000 distinct CDR3 sequences, approximately 15% seen once. The sample comprised PBMCs or a T cell subset sorted from them (not recorded which). The receptor set was obtained from a man between 18 and 35 years old who had mild COVID-19 (a few samples of this study predate the infection). Cell type and time point are not known. Each CDR3 is given with its conserved first and last residue. The D gene is left open where the match is weak. Size tells how often a clone was seen (once, few, many) or the class of an expanded clone, and some rows leave it out.

d_gene	v_gene	j_gene	abundance	CDR3nt	CDR3aa
NA	TRBV4-2	TRBJ2-3	NA	TGTGCCAGCAGACCCAAGGACAATTGGGCAGATACGCAGTATTTT	CASRPKDNWADTQYF
NA	TRBV7-9	TRBJ2-3	NA	TGTGCCAGCAGCTTGACAGTTAGGGCCCCCCCTTTGGGGGCAGATACGCAGTATTTT	CASSLTVRAPPLGADTQYF
NA	TRBV7-6	TRBJ1-2	few	TGTGCCAGCAGCTTCGGCACTAGCGGCTACACCTTC	CASSFGTSGYTF
NA	TRBV7-2	TRBJ2-5	NA	TGTGCCAGCAGCTATGGGGGGAGTTCAACGACCCAGTACTTC	CASSYGGSSTTQYF
NA	TRBV7-2	TRBJ2-5	NA	TGTGCCAGCAGCTTCGGGGTCCAAGAGACCCAGTACTTC	CASSFGVQETQYF
TRBD1	TRBV12-3/TRBV12-4	TRBJ1-6	few	TGTGCCAGCAGGCCGACAGGGGTTGGATCACCCCTCCACTTT	CASRPTGVGSPLHF
NA	TRBV10-3	TRBJ1-2	few	TGTGCCATCAGTGGAGGAACCCACTATGGCTACACCTTC	CAISGGTHYGYTF
NA	TRBV27	TRBJ2-7	few	TGTGCCAGCAGCCCAAACGGACGGCACTCCTACGAGCAGTACTTC	CASSPNGRHSYEQYF
NA	TRBV6-2/TRBV6-3	TRBJ1-5	NA	TGTGCCAGCAGTTACTCGAATGGCAGGGCAGCGCATTTT	CASSYSNGRAAHF
NA	TRBV5-4	TRBJ1-6	few	TGTGCCAGCAGCTGGGGCTGGGATCTAACTTCACCCCTCCACTTT	CASSWGWDLTSPLHF
NA	TRBV7-8	TRBJ1-6	NA	TGTGCCAGCAGCTTAGGTACGGATTCACCCCTCCACTTT	CASSLGTDSPLHF
TRBD1	TRBV12-3/TRBV12-4	TRBJ1-5	few	TGTGCCAGCACCTTCGGACAGGGCCTAAATCAGCCCCAGCATTTT	CASTFGQGLNQPQHF
NA	TRBV3-1	TRBJ1-6	NA	TGTGCCAGCAGCCAAGCGGGGAGGGGGTCACCCCTCCACTTT	CASSQAGRGSPLHF
TRBD2	TRBV10-3	TRBJ2-7	few	TGTGCCACGGGACTAGCGGGGGGAAACGAGCAGTACTTC	CATGLAGGNEQYF
NA	TRBV2	TRBJ1-4	NA	TGTGCCAGCAGTGAAGCGCATCAGATGGAAAAACTGTTTTTT	CASSEAHQMEKLFF
TRBD2	TRBV10-3	TRBJ2-5	NA	TGTGCCATCAGTGATTCTAGCGGGGGCCGGTACCAAGAGACCCAGTACTTC	CAISDSSGGRYQETQYF
NA	TRBV12-3/TRBV12-4	TRBJ1-4	few	TGTGCCAGCAGTCACCGGGCTCCAAATGAAAAACTGTTTTTT	CASSHRAPNEKLFF
NA	TRBV24-1	TRBJ2-2	few	TGTGCCACCAGGGGACACGGGACCTCCGGGGAGCTGTTTTTT	CATRGHGTSGELFF
TRBD1	TRBV6-5	TRBJ2-5	few	TGTGCCAGCAGTTTACAGGGGCCGAGGGAAAGGGAGACCCAGTACTTC	CASSLQGPRERETQYF
TRBD1	TRBV9	TRBJ1-4	many	TGTGCCAGCAGCGTGGACAGGGGGGAAAAACTGTTTTTT	CASSVDRGEKLFF
NA	TRBV7-9	TRBJ2-5	NA	TGTGCCAGCAGCCCCCTGATGGGGACCCAGTACTTC	CASSPLMGTQYF
TRBD2	TRBV5-4	TRBJ2-5	NA	TGTGCCAGCAGCTTTGCGGCTAGCGGGGGGACACAAGAGACCCAGTACTTC	CASSFAASGGTQETQYF
NA	TRBV5-1	TRBJ2-6	NA	TGCGCCAGCAGCCAAGGACAAATCTCTGGGGCCAACGTCCTGACTTTC	CASSQGQISGANVLTF
TRBD2	TRBV20-1	TRBJ2-1	few	TGCAGTGCTAAAAGACTAGCGGGGGGGTACAATGAGCAGTTCTTC	CSAKRLAGGYNEQFF
TRBD1	TRBV12-3/TRBV12-4	TRBJ2-1	NA	TGTGCCAGCAGTTTAGTTCCGGGACAGGGGAGCTCCTACAATGAGCAGTTCTTC	CASSLVPGQGSSYNEQFF
NA	TRBV6-2/TRBV6-3	TRBJ2-4	NA	TGTGCCAGCAGCTTCCCACCCTTAGCCAAAAACATTCAGTACTTC	CASSFPPLAKNIQYF
NA	TRBV25-1	TRBJ1-2	few	TGTGCCAGCAGTGAATTCGCCCCAAACTATGGCTACACCTTC	CASSEFAPNYGYTF
NA	TRBV27	TRBJ1-2	few	TGTGCCAGCAGTTTATCAGAGGGGAGTGGCTACACCTTC	CASSLSEGSGYTF